Reported below is one TCR beta chain. In its sample, this clonotype was seen a few times. Which antigen it targets is not known. The sample holds no much larger clone one base away, and base qualities are not on file. The library was prepared using RT-PCR. The sequencing machine was an Illumina HiSeq 2500. TCRdb trimmed public reads at Q25 via fastp, called clones via MiXCR and kept in-frame beta chains. One record per CDR3 amino acid sequence lists the most common genes and DNA. Recorded for this sample are 630,000 or so distinct CDR3 sequences; about 15% of them occurred a single time. The biggest ten clones account for around a tenth of the sample. The data were obtained in a study of response to subunit inactivated influenza vaccine listed by TCRdb under 2018. At the level of the whole study: To follow how T cells responded to a trivalent subunit inactivated influenza vaccine, the researchers relied on deep quantitative profiling of the T cell receptor repertoire. General study outcomes and caveats: It was suggested by the authors that each seasonal influenza vaccination may recruit only a limited number of new T cells.

This sequence originates from a man aged 50-60 years who received an inactivated influenza vaccine. Donor details come from another sample of the same person, matched by shared clones. This specimen consisted of PBMCs from blood, obtained roughly 13 days after vaccination.

The CDR3 reads as follows: CASSLGGKTSYEQYF. The nucleotide sequence reads TGTGCCAGCAGCTTAGGTGGCAAAACCTCCTACGAGCAGTACTTC. The chain employs TRBV7-8 and TRBJ2-7, with the D gene uncertain. Cut back by 1 base and 0 bases, the V and J ends lie 10 bases apart. Via the germline V gene, CDR1 is SGHVS and CDR2 FQNEAQ. Including the terminal cysteine and phenylalanine, the CDR3 comprises 15 residues. Of all the DNA, just the CDR3 is kept, 45 bases in frame from base 1.